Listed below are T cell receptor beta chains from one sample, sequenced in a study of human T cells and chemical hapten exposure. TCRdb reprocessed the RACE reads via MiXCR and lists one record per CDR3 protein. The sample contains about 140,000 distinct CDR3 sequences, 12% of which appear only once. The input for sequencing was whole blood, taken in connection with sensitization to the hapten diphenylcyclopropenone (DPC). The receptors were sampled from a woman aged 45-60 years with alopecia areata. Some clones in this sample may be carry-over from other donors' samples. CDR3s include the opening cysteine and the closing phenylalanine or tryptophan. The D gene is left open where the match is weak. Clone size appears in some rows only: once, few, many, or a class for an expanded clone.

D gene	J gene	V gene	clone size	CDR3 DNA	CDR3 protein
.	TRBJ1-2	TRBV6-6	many	TGTGCCAGCAGGCCTGACTATGGCTACACCTTC	CASRPDYGYTF
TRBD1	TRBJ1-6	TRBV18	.	TGTGCCAGCTCCCCTGGACAGGGGGCTTCACCCCTCCACTTT	CASSPGQGASPLHF
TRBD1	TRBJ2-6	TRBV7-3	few	TGTGCCAGCAGCCCCCACAAACAGGGGCCCAACGTCCTGACTTTC	CASSPHKQGPNVLTF
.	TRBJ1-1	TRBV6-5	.	TGTGCCAGCAGTTTAGGCGACAGGAGGAACACTGAAGCTTTCTTT	CASSLGDRRNTEAFF
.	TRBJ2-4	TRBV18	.	TGTGCCAGCTCAACTCAGACTGGCGAAAAAGGGTACATTCAGTACTTC	CASSTQTGEKGYIQYF
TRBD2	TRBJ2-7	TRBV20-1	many	TGCAGTGCGCGAGGGACTACCACTAAGGAGCAGTACTTC	CSARGTTTKEQYF
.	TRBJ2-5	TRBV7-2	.	TGTGCCAGCAGCCCCCAAAGTAGCGTCAGGGGGACCCAGTACTTC	CASSPQSSVRGTQYF
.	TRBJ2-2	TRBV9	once	TGTGCCAGCAGCGTAGAGGGGGACACTTTCGAGACCGGGGAGCTGTTTTTT	CASSVEGDTFETGELFF
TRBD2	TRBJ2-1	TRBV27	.	TGTGCCAGCAGTGCCCATCTAGCGGGAGTAGGGTACAATGAGCAGTTCTTC	CASSAHLAGVGYNEQFF
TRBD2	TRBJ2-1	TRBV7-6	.	TGTGCCAGCAACGAACTAGCGGGAGGCTACAATGAGCAGTTCTTC	CASNELAGGYNEQFF
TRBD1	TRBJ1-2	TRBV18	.	TGTGCCAGCTCACTGGGACAGGGGAAATCTAACTATGGCTACACCTTC	CASSLGQGKSNYGYTF
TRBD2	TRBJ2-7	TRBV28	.	TGTGCCAGCCTCCCCCGGGGTAGCGGGAGTTACGAGCAGTACTTC	CASLPRGSGSYEQYF
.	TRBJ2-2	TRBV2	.	TGTGCCAGCAGTGAAGCAGCAGGGGCGAACACCGGGGAGCTGTTTTTT	CASSEAAGANTGELFF
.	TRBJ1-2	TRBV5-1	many	TGCGCCAGCAGCCCGGAGGGCAGCGGCTATGGCTACACCTTC	CASSPEGSGYGYTF
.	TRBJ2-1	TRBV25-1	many	TGTGCCACCCGGGGGGCAGGGGTCAATGAGCAGTTCTTC	CATRGAGVNEQFF
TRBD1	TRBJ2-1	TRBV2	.	TGTGCCAGCAGCCCCGGGACAGGGCACAATGAGCAGTTCTTC	CASSPGTGHNEQFF
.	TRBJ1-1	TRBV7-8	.	TGTGCCAGCAGCCCGACGGTCCTTAACACTGAAGCTTTCTTT	CASSPTVLNTEAFF
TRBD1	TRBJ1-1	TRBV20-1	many	TGCAGTGCTAGACGGACAGGGGTGAACACTGAAGCTTTCTTT	CSARRTGVNTEAFF
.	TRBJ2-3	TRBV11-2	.	TGTGCCGGCAGCTTAGATAATGGGCGAGGAACAGATACGCAGTATTTT	CAGSLDNGRGTDTQYF
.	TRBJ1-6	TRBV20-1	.	TGCAGTGCTAGGTCGGAGCAGAGCTCCTATAATTCACCCCTCCACTTT	CSARSEQSSYNSPLHF
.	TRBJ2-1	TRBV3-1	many	TGTGCCAGCGGGGACTACAATGAGCAGTTCTTC	CASGDYNEQFF
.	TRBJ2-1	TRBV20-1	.	TGCAGTGCTAACCGGGACCTTTACAATGAGCAGTTCTTC	CSANRDLYNEQFF
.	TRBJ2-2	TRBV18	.	TGTGCCAGCTCACCATTGTCGAAGGCCGGGGAGCTGTTTTTT	CASSPLSKAGELFF
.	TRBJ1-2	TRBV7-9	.	TGTGCCAGCAGCTTGGGACACACTGATGGCTACACCTTC	CASSLGHTDGYTF
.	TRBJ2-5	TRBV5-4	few	TGTGCCAGCAGGGGCGGCCAAGAGACCCAGTACTTC	CASRGGQETQYF
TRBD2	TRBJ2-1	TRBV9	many	TGTGCCAGCAGCCCTTTTGCGGGAGGGCGGAATGAGCAGTTCTTC	CASSPFAGGRNEQFF
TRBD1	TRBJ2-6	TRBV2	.	TGTGCCAGCAGGAGTCCCGACAGGGTGGTGGATGGGGCCAACGTCCTGACTTTC	CASRSPDRVVDGANVLTF
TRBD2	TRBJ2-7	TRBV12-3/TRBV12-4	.	TGTGCCAGCAGTTACTTTAGCGGGAGGGCCTACGAGCAGTACTTC	CASSYFSGRAYEQYF
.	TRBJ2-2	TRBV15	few	TGTGCCACCAGCAGAGGCGGGGCAAACACCGGGGAGCTGTTTTTT	CATSRGGANTGELFF
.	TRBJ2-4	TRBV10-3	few	TGTGCCATCAGCCCGGGACTAGCCAAAAACATTCAGTACTTC	CAISPGLAKNIQYF
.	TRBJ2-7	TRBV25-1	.	TGTGCCAGCAGTGGGCCGGGCCCCCGGACCTACGAGCAGTACTTC	CASSGPGPRTYEQYF
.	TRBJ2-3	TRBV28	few	TGTGCCAGCAGTTCCCCAACCAGCTCGGCGTCCCACACAGATACGCAGTATTTT	CASSSPTSSASHTDTQYF
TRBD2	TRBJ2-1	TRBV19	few	TGTGCCAGTAGTATAGTTAGCGGGAGTGGGGGCAATGAGCAGTTCTTC	CASSIVSGSGGNEQFF
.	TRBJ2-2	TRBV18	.	TGTGCCAGCTCACCGCTCGACTACTACACCGGGGAGCTGTTTTTT	CASSPLDYYTGELFF
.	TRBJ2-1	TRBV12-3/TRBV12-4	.	TGTGCCAGCAGTTTTGGCAGGGCGGAGTTCTTC	CASSFGRAEFF
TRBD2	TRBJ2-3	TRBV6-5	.	TGTGCCAGCAGTCGCCAGTTGTTGGCGGGAGGCACAGATACGCAGTATTTT	CASSRQLLAGGTDTQYF
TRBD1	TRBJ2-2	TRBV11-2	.	TGTGCCAGCAGCACCCAGGGGGCAACCGGGGAGCTGTTTTTT	CASSTQGATGELFF
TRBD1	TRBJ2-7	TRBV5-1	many	TGCGCCAGCAGCTCGGGACAGGGACTCTACGAGCAGTACTTC	CASSSGQGLYEQYF
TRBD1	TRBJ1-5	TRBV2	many	TGTGCCAGCAGTGCGGGGGACAGGGGGTATCAGCCCCAGCATTTT	CASSAGDRGYQPQHF
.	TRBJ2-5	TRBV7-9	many	TGTGCCAGCAGCCCCGACCGTGCGGGCGAGACCCAGTACTTC	CASSPDRAGETQYF
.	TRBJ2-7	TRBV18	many	TGTGCCAGCTCACCCTCCGGGGCCTCCTACGAGCAGTACTTC	CASSPSGASYEQYF
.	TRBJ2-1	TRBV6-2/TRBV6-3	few	TGTGCAACGGGGAGCTCCTACAATGAGCAGTTCTTC	CATGSSYNEQFF
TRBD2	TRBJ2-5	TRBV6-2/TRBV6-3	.	TGTGCCAGCAGTTACTCGAGGTTAGCGGGAGCGGAGCGTTTTGAGACCCAGTACTTC	CASSYSRLAGAERFETQYF
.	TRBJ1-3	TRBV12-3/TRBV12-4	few	TGTGCCAGCAGTTTAACAGGTCTCTCTGGAAACACCATATATTTT	CASSLTGLSGNTIYF
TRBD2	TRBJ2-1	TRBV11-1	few	TGTGCCAGCAGCGGACTAGCGGGAACCTACAATGAGCAGTTCTTC	CASSGLAGTYNEQFF
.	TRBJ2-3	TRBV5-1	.	TGCGCCAGCAGCTGGCAGGACTTAGCCGATACGCAGTATTTT	CASSWQDLADTQYF
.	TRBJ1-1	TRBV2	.	TGTGCCAGCAAGGTCGGGGGGAACACTGAAGCTTTCTTT	CASKVGGNTEAFF
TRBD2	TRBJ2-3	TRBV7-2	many	TGTGCCAGCAGCTCCCCGGGACTAGCGGCCCTAGGCACAGATACGCAGTATTTT	CASSSPGLAALGTDTQYF
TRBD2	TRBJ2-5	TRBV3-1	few	TGTGCCAGCAGCTCCCGATTAGTCGGACTAGGAGAGACCCAGTACTTC	CASSSRLVGLGETQYF
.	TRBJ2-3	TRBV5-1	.	TGCGCCAGCAGCTTGGTAAGGGGACCCACAGATACGCAGTATTTT	CASSLVRGPTDTQYF